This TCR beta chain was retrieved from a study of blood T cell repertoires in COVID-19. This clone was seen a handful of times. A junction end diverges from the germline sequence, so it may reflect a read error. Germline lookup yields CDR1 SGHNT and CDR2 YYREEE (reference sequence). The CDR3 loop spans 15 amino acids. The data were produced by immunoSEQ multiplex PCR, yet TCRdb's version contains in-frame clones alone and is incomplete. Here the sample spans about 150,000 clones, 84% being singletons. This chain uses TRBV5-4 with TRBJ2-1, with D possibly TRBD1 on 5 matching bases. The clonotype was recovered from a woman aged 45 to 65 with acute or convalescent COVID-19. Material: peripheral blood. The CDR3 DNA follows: TGTGCCAGCGGCTTCAGGGTGGGCTCCTACAATGAGCAGTTCTTC. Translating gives CASGFRVGSYNEQFF. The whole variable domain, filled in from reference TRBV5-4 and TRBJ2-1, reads ETGVTQSPTHLIKTRGQQVTLRCSSQSGHNTVSWYQQALGQGPQFIFQYYREEENGRGNFPPRFSGLQFPNYSSELNVNALELDDSALYLCASGFRVGSYNEQFFGPGTRLTVL.